This T cell receptor (beta chain) was captured by sequencing in a study of beta chain features in type 1 diabetes. All sorted populations exceeded 95% purity. Expressed TCRB transcripts were sequenced because the isolated RNA had all been reverse transcribed beforehand. Produced via immunoSEQ multiplex PCR; TCRdb's table is partial and in-frame only. The top ten clones hold less than 0.85% of a sample with 150,000 to 190,000 clones, roughly 8.1% of them seen once. Germline CDR1 reads SGHRS; CDR2 reads YFSETQ. The V gene lost 4 bases and the J gene lost 3 bases, with 13 bases spanning the gap. The length of the CDR3 is 14 residues.

This receptor was obtained from a man aged 18 to 30 in good health. The V call is TRBV5-1, the J call TRBJ1-2; D ambiguous. The sample consisted of central memory CD4+ T cells from blood. DNA of the CDR3: TGCGCCAGCAGCATGGACCCGTCGGACTATGGCTACACCTTC. Its protein product is CASSMDPSDYGYTF.